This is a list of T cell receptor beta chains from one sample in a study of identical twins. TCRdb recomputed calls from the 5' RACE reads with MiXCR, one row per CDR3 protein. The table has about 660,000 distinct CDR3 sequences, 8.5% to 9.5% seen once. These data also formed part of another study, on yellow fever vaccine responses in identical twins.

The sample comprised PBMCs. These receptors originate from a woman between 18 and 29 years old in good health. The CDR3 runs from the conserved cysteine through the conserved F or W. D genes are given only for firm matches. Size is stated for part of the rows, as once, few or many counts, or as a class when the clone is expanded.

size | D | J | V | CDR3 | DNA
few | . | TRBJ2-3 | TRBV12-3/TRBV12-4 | CASRQGTSTDTQYF | TGTGCCAGCAGGCAGGGGACGAGCACAGATACGCAGTATTTT
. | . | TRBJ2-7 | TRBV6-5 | CASSYWGGAMGEQYF | TGTGCCAGCAGTTACTGGGGGGGGGCGATGGGCGAGCAGTACTTC
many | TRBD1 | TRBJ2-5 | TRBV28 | CASSKKQGPETQYF | TGTGCCAGCAGTAAAAAACAGGGGCCGGAGACCCAGTACTTC
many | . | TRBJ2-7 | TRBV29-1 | CSARLDSEQYF | TGCAGCGCCCGTCTTGACAGCGAGCAGTACTTC
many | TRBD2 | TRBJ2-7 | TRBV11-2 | CASSFLRSTSGPRAGEQYF | TGTGCCAGCAGCTTTCTGCGATCGACTAGCGGCCCTAGAGCGGGCGAGCAGTACTTC
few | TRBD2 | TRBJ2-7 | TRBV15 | CATSTTSGDNYEQYF | TGTGCCACCAGCACTACTAGCGGTGATAACTACGAGCAGTACTTC
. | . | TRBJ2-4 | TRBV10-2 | CASSETSRLAKNIQYF | TGCGCCAGCAGTGAGACTAGCAGATTAGCCAAAAACATTCAGTACTTC
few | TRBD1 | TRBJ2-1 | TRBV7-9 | CASSPRTGGGYNEQFF | TGTGCCAGCAGCCCAAGGACAGGGGGCGGTTACAATGAGCAGTTCTTC
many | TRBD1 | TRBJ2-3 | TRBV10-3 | CAISVIDRATDTQYF | TGTGCCATCAGCGTCATAGACAGGGCTACAGATACGCAGTATTTT
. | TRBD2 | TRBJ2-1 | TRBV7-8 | CASSLAPGLGDNEQFF | TGTGCCAGCAGCTTAGCTCCGGGACTAGGGGACAATGAGCAGTTCTTC
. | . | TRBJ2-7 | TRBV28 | CASSLRLSPYEQYF | TGTGCCAGCAGTTTAAGACTAAGTCCCTACGAGCAGTACTTC
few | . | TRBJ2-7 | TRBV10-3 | CAISERGVGTYEQYF | TGTGCCATCAGTGAGAGAGGCGTCGGTACCTACGAGCAGTACTTC
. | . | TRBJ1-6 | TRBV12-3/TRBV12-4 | CASSLTGPGNNSPLHF | TGTGCCAGCAGTTTAACAGGGCCGGGAAATAATTCACCCCTCCACTTT
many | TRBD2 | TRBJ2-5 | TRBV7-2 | CASSFSGGAETQYF | TGTGCCAGCAGCTTCAGCGGGGGGGCGGAGACCCAGTACTTC
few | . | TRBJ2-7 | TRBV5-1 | CASAHEGPYEQYF | TGCGCCAGCGCGCATGAGGGGCCCTACGAGCAGTACTTC
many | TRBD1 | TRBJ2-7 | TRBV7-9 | CASSRTGGFHEQYF | TGTGCCAGCAGCCGGACAGGGGGATTCCACGAGCAGTACTTC
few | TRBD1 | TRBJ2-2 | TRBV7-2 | CASRLQGAAGELFF | TGTGCCAGCAGGTTACAGGGGGCCGCCGGGGAGCTGTTTTTT
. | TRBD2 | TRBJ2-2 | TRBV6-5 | CASSYLGLVTGELFF | TGTGCCAGCAGTTACCTCGGACTAGTCACCGGGGAGCTGTTTTTT
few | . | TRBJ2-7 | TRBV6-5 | CASSYSKGVRPYEQYF | TGTGCCAGCAGTTACTCGAAGGGGGTCAGGCCTTACGAGCAGTACTTC
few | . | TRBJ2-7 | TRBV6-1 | CASRRESPYEQYF | TGTGCCAGCAGACGGGAGTCCCCCTACGAGCAGTACTTC
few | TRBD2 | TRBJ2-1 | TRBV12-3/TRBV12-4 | CASSLLAGGTNEQFF | TGTGCCAGCAGTTTGCTAGCGGGGGGTACGAATGAGCAGTTCTTC
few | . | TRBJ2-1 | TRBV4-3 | CASSQEGAGEQFF | TGCGCCAGCAGCCAAGAGGGGGCGGGAGAGCAGTTCTTC
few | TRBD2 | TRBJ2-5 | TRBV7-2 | CASSLSAGVRGETQYF | TGTGCCAGCAGCTTAAGTGCGGGAGTACGAGGAGAGACCCAGTACTTC
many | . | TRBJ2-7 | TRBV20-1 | CSARDKGWSYEQYF | TGCAGTGCTAGAGATAAGGGGTGGTCCTACGAGCAGTACTTC
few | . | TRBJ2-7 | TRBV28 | CASSLGGFAAGSYEQYF | TGTGCCAGCAGTTTAGGGGGTTTTGCAGCTGGGTCCTACGAGCAGTACTTC
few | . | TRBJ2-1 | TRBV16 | CASSQFRQSSYNEQFF | TGTGCCAGCAGCCAATTTCGACAGAGCTCCTACAATGAGCAGTTCTTC
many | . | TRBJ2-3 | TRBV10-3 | CATSTTGSDTQYF | TGTGCCACATCTACCACAGGGTCAGATACGCAGTATTTT
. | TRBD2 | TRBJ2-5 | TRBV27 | CASSALGAGASWETQYF | TGTGCCAGCAGTGCCCTGGGAGCGGGGGCTTCGTGGGAGACCCAGTACTTC
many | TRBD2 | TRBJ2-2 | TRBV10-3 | CAISHSGRDTGELFF | TGTGCCATCAGTCATAGCGGGAGGGACACCGGGGAGCTGTTTTTT
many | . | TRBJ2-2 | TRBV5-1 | CASSLSGITGELFF | TGCGCCAGCAGCTTGTCAGGGATCACCGGGGAGCTGTTTTTT
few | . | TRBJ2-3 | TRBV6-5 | CASSYTGASTDTQYF | TGTGCCAGCAGTTACACGGGGGCAAGCACAGATACGCAGTATTTT
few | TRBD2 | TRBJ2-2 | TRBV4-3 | CASSQGSNPWAGDTGELFF | TGCGCCAGCAGCCAAGGCTCAAACCCTTGGGCGGGAGACACCGGGGAGCTGTTTTTT
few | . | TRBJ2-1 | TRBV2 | CASSLRRGAMDEQFF | TGTGCCAGCTCCCTTAGGCGGGGAGCTATGGATGAGCAGTTCTTC
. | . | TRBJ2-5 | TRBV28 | CASTTQGLQETQYF | TGTGCCAGCACTACCCAGGGACTCCAAGAGACCCAGTACTTC
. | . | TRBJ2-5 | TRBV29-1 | CSVDTWGRYQETQYF | TGCAGCGTTGATACGTGGGGCAGGTACCAAGAGACCCAGTACTTC
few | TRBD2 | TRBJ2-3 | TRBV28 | CASSTQLAGVSTDTQYF | TGTGCCAGCAGTACCCAACTAGCGGGAGTATCTACAGATACGCAGTATTTT
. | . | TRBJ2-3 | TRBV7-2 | CASSSTLGLRPTDTQYF | TGTGCCAGCAGCTCGACCCTAGGCCTACGTCCCACAGATACGCAGTATTTT
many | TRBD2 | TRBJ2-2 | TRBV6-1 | CASRPSGTNTGELFF | TGTGCCAGCAGGCCTAGCGGGACGAACACCGGGGAGCTGTTTTTT
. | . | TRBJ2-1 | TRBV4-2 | CAISQGLLYNEQFF | TGTGCCATCAGCCAAGGGCTCCTGTACAATGAGCAGTTCTTC
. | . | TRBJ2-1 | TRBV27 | CASSFLALSYNEQFF | TGTGCCAGCAGTTTTTTAGCGTTATCCTACAATGAGCAGTTCTTC
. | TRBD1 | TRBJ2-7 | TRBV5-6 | CASSFGTGEQYF | TGTGCCAGCAGCTTCGGGACAGGGGAGCAGTACTTC
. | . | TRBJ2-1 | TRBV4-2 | CASSQDRRVTRYNEQFF | TGTGCCAGCAGCCAAGATCGCCGGGTAACTCGCTACAATGAGCAGTTCTTC
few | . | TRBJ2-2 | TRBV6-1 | CASSPDWGTGELFF | TGTGCCAGCAGCCCCGACTGGGGCACCGGGGAGCTGTTTTTT
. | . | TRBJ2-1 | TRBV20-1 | CSARYPLRDEQFF | TGCAGTGCTAGGTACCCACTTAGGGATGAGCAGTTCTTC